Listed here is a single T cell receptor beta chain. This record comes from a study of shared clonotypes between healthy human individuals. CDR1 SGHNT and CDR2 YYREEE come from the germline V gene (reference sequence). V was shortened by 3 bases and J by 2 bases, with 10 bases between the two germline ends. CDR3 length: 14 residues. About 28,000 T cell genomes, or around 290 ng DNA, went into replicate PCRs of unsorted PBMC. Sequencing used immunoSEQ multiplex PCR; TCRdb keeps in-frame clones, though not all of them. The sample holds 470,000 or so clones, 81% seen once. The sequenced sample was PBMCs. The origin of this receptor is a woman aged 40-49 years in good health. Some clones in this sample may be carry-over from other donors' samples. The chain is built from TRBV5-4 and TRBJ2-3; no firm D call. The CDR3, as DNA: TGTGCCAGCAGCTACCAAACGACCACAGATACGCAGTATTTT. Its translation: CASSYQTTTDTQYF. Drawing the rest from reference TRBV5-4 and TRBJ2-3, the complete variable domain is ETGVTQSPTHLIKTRGQQVTLRCSSQSGHNTVSWYQQALGQGPQFIFQYYREEENGRGNFPPRFSGLQFPNYSSELNVNALELDDSALYLCASSYQTTTDTQYFGPGTRLTVL.